The subject of this entry is one TCR beta chain. The target antigen is unknown. Data came from immunoSEQ multiplex PCR; TCRdb stores just in-frame clones and leaves some out. The data contain about 200,000 clones, around three quarters of them singletons. V shed 1 base and J shed 4 bases, with 14 bases lying between them. The CDR3 extends over 15 amino acids. Germline loops: CDR1 SGHAT, CDR2 FQDESV (reference sequence). The sample comes from a study of cytotoxic CD8 clonotypes in ibrutinib-treated CLL. About the research overall: Results showed roughly 25 partial and 2 complete responses; following median approximately 69 months, approximately 15 remained remitted, roughly twelve advanced. The sample average was about 260,000 productive templates and tens of thousands of productive rearrangements.

Points from the study as a whole: Clonality went up at the time of ibrutinib response, stayed stable in sustained remission, and later dropped back toward its baseline level at progression.

The material was PBMCs, obtained after 24 months of ibrutinib treatment. The chain employs TRBV11-1 and TRBJ2-7, with D possibly being TRBD2 (5 bases). The clonotype originates from a human donor with chronic lymphocytic leukemia. The DNA of the CDR3 is TGTGCCAGCAGCTTAGGTCTGAGCGGAGGATACGAGCAGTACTTC. This encodes CASSLGLSGGYEQYF.